These 5 T cell receptor beta chains came from one sample sequenced in a study of blood T cell repertoires in COVID-19. Sequencing was performed with immunoSEQ multiplex PCR; in TCRdb, only in-frame clones are kept and a portion is missing. This sample yields tens of thousands of clones, of which about 89% are seen a single time; approximately 17% belongs to the top ten. Sequences were obtained from peripheral blood. Receptors were obtained from a human donor in a cohort sampled during active COVID-19.

This chain joins TRBV18 and TRBJ2-1; 15 bases line up with TRBD2. The V and J ends lost 2 bases and 9 bases, in that order; junction bases with no gene match: 5. CDR1 is KGHSH and CDR2 is LQKENI in the germline V gene. This CDR3 comprises 16 residues. The CDR3 DNA reads TGTGCCAGCTCACCAAGGACTAGCGGGGGGGCCGGTGAGCAGTTCTTC. Its protein product is CASSPRTSGGAGEQFF.

The chain joins TRBV2 to TRBJ1-1; D is possibly TRBD1 (6 bases). The V end was cut by 2 bases, the J end by 5 bases, with 18 bases between. Germline CDR1 SNHLY, CDR2 FYNNEI. The CDR3 is 16 residues long. CDR3 in DNA: TGTGCCAGCAGTGAAATAAACATTCGGGACACTACTGAAGCTTTCTTT. This translates into CASSEINIRDTTEAFF.

The gene calls are TRBV5-5 and TRBJ1-1, with D possibly matching TRBD1 (6 bases). V lost 4 bases and J 6 bases, leaving 22 bases between the germline ends. Looked up from germline, CDR1 is SGHKS and CDR2 is YYEKEE (reference sequence). The CDR3 runs to 16 residues. CDR3: CASSLEGTWGPAEAFF. In DNA form, the CDR3 reads TGTGCCAGCAGCCTTGAAGGGACGTGGGGGCCCGCTGAAGCTTTCTTT.

This sequence joins TRBV5-5 and TRBJ1-5, with D possibly matching TRBD1 (5 bases). V was trimmed by 0 bases and J by 5 bases, leaving 12 bases between them. In germline, CDR1 is SGHKS, CDR2 YYEKEE (reference sequence). CDR3 length equals 15 residues. CDR3: CASSLGGAIDQPQHF. CDR3 nucleotide sequence: TGTGCCAGCAGCTTGGGGGGCGCCATCGATCAGCCCCAGCATTTT.

V usage is TRBV24-1 and J usage is TRBJ2-2, with D maybe TRBD1 (6 bases). In germline, CDR1 is KGHDR, CDR2 SFDVKD. The CDR3 length is 12 residues. The V and J ends lost 9 bases and 6 bases respectively, with 10 bases between them. In nucleotides, the CDR3 is TGTGCCACCGGGGGCTATCCCGGGGAGCTGTTTTTT. The encoded protein is CATGGYPGELFF.